This T cell receptor beta chain emerged from a study of T cells after yellow fever vaccination. Study conclusions and caveats: From the bulk population, abundant clonotypes could contaminate and appear within FACS-sorted repertoires. CD4 and CD8 compartments shared a small share of clonotypes, likely from convergent recombination. The study re-detected most primary-vaccination clones after the booster (roughly 96% CD4, around 90% CD8).

As to this clonotype: Its antigen remains unidentified.

V lost 6 bases, J lost 0 bases, and 15 bases lay in between. Per the germline V gene, CDR1 is MNHEY and CDR2 is SVGEGT. The CDR3 is made up of 16 amino acids. Via MiXCR, TCRdb re-called the 5' RACE reads, giving one row per CDR3 protein. The sample consists of about 580,000 distinct CDR3 sequences, 17% of them appearing once. This chain connects TRBV6-2 or TRBV6-3 to TRBJ2-4; D unclear. The specimen comprised PBMCs, sampled about 5 days after the first yellow fever vaccination. The TCR comes from a man aged 18 to 35 who received the YFV17D yellow fever vaccine. The CDR3 sequence: CASSLRAIGAKNIQYF. The CDR3 DNA is TGTGCCAGCAGCCTCCGGGCCATTGGAGCCAAAAACATTCAGTACTTC.